This paragraph covers one T cell receptor (beta chain) sequence. It has no known antigen specificity. Per-nucleotide qualities are absent, and no much larger clonotype sits a single base away. This sample is drawn from a study of regulatory T cells (dated by TCRdb to the late 2010s). Describing the broader study: The study compared T-cell receptor beta repertoires of sorted regulatory, conventional CD4+ and CD8+ T cells between CD3G-deficient patients and healthy controls. Overall results and qualifications from the work: Compared with control CD8+ cells, CD8+ T cells derived from patients showed a nonsignificant trend toward reduced Shannon entropy. Patient repertoires showed restricted unique TRB V-J pairs and skewed V and J gene usage, most marked in regulatory T cells.

The multiplex PCR used 52 forward TRBV primers and 13 reverse TRBJ primers, with assay-based and computational corrections for amplification bias. Rearranged TRB loci were amplified from genomic DNA by multiplex PCR within the immunoSEQ assay. TRB amplicons were sequenced on an Illumina HiSeq platform. In the authors' own workflow: Custom algorithms error-filtered the raw sequences and aligned them to reference gene sequences, after which the immunoSEQ online tools were used for analysis. Productive and nonproductive TRB rearrangement frequencies were evaluated among both unique and total sequences. Hydrophobicity and amino acid composition of residues 6 and 7 within the TRB CDR3 were used to estimate the potential for self-reactivity. For group comparisons, t tests, Mann-Whitney tests or two-way ANOVA were performed in Prism software. This is the immuneACCESS table as TCRdb keeps it, with only in-frame sequences that have V and J called. A part of the clones is gone; compared with another copy, unresolved V genes explain less than half, and the rest is unexplained. The V and J calls and the clone size are those of that table, but D and trimming were determined from the DNA. Counted in this sample were approximately 15,000 clones; under 95% of them appeared once. The top ten clones comprise approximately 30% of the sample.

Evidence of autoimmunity was found in all CD3G-deficient patients, and more severe autoimmunity was observed in two of the patients. Patients ranged from 2 to 39 years of age at testing and had reduced naive and increased memory CD4+ and CD8+ T-cell proportions. The patient group comprised about six individuals with CD3G deficiency. Patient samples and clinical data came from an international physician network spanning the United States, Europe and Asia. Ficoll density separation was used to isolate peripheral blood mononuclear cells. A FACSAria cell sorter was used to isolate CD3+ CD8+ CD4- T cells. The germline V gene supplies CDR1 SGHTA and CDR2 FQGNSA. The junction carries 8 bases between V and J, which are trimmed by 5 bases and 3 bases respectively. The CDR3, cysteine through phenylalanine, is 12 amino acids long. Only CDR3 DNA is held: 36 bases, read in frame from base 1.

The V and J segments used are TRBV7-2 and TRBJ2-7, and possibly TRBD2, on 6 matching bases. The sample consisted of CD8+ T cells sorted from blood. The TCR comes from a person under 30 with CD3G deficiency. The DNA sequence reads TGTGCCAGCAGCCTGCGGGGCTACGAGCAGTACTTC. Its protein product is CASSLRGYEQYF.